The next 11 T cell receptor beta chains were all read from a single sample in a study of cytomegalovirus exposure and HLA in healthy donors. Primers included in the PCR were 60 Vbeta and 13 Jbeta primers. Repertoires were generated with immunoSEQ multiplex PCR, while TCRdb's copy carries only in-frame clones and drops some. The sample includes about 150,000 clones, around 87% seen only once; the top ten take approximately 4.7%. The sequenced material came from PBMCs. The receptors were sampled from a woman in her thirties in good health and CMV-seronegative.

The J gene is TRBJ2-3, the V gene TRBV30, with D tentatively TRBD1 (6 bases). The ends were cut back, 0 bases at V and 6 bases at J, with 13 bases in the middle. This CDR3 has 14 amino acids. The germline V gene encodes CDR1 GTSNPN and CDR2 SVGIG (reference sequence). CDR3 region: CAWSVSGAGDTQYF. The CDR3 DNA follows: TGTGCCTGGAGTGTGTCAGGGGCAGGGGATACGCAGTATTTT.

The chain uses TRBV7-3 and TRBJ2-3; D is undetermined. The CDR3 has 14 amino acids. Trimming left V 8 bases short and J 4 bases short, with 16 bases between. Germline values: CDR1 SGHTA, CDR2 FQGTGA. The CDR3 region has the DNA TGTGCCAGCTCAGTGGGCGATAAATCAGATACGCAGTATTTT. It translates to CASSVGDKSDTQYF.

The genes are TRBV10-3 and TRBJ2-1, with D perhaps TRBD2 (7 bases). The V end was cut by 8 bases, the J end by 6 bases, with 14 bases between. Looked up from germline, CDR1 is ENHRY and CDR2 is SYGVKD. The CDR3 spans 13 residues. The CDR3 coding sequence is TGTGCCATCGGCGGACTAGGGGGCAATGAGCAGTTCTTC. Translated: CAIGGLGGNEQFF.

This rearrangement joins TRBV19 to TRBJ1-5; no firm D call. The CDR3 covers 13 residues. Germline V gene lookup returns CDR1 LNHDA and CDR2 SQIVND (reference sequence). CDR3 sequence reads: CAILGYSNQPQHF. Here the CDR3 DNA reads TGTGCGATATTGGGCTATAGCAATCAGCCCCAGCATTTT.

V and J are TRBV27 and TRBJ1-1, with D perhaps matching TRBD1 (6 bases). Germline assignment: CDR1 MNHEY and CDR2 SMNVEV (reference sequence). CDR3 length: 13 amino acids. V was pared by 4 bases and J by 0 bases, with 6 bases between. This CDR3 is CASSWTVNTEAFF. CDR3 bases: TGTGCCAGCAGTTGGACAGTGAACACTGAAGCTTTCTTT.

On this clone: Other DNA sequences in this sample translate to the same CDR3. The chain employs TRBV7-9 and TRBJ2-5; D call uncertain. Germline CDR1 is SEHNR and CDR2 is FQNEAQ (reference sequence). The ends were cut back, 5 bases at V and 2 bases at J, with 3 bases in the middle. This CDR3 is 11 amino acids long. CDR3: CASSPQETQYF. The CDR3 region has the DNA TGTGCCAGCAGCCCTCAAGAGACCCAGTACTTC.

The CDR3 DNA follows: TGTGCCAGCAGCAACAGGGTATACGGGAACACTGAAGCTTTCTTT. It specifies CASSNRVYGNTEAFF. This rearrangement joins TRBV7-9 to TRBJ1-1; D perhaps matches TRBD1 (6 bases). Germline CDR1 is SEHNR and CDR2 is FQNEAQ (reference sequence). Trimming cost V 5 bases and J 1 base, with 14 bases left between them. This CDR3 is 15 amino acids long.

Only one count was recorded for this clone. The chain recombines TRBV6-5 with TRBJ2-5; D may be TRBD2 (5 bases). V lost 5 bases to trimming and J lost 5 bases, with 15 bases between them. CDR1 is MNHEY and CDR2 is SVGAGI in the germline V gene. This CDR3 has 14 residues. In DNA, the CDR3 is TGTGCCAGCAGTAACCTTGCGGGCGGGGAGACCCAGTACTTC. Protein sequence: CASSNLAGGETQYF.

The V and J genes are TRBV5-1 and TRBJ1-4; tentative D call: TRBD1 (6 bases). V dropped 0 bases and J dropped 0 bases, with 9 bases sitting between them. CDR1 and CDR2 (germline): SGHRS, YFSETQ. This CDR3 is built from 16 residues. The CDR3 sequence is CASSLDRAPTNEKLFF. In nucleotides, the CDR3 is TGCGCCAGCAGCTTGGACAGGGCTCCAACTAATGAAAAACTGTTTTTT.

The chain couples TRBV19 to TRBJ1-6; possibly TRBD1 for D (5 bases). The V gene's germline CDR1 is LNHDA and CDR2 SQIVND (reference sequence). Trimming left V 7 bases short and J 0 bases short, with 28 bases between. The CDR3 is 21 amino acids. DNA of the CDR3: TGTGCCAGTAACCTCCGAGGCGGGGGAGGAGGAGAAAGCTCCTATAATTCACCCCTCCACTTT. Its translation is CASNLRGGGGGESSYNSPLHF.

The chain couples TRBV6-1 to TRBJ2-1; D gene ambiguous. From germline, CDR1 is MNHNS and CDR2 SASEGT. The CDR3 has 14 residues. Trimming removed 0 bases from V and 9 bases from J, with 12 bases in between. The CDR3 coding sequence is TGTGCCAGCAGTGAAGCACGAGGCGAAACTGAGCAGTTCTTC. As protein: CASSEARGETEQFF.